These 23 T cell receptor beta chains were sequenced from one sample in a study of T cells in Graves' hyperthyroidism and ophthalmopathy. The TCR beta CDR3 regions underwent amplification using RNA transcripts as the source. The HTBI set primed first-round TCR CDR3 RT-PCR. One entry per CDR3 protein results from TCRdb running MiXCR on the multiplex PCR reads. The table includes more than 550,000 distinct CDR3 sequences, around 15% detected once. Sequences were obtained from blood. Receptor source: a man aged 45-65 years with Graves' hyperthyroidism.

This clonotype came up many times. The rearrangement links TRBV2 to TRBJ2-5; tentative D call: TRBD2 (5 bases). In germline, CDR1 is SNHLY, CDR2 FYNNEI. This CDR3 is built from 15 residues. V was clipped by 1 base and J by 0 bases, with 9 bases between them. This CDR3 is CASSEERSDQETQYF. The CDR3 DNA reads as TGTGCCAGCAGTGAAGAGCGGAGCGACCAAGAGACCCAGTACTTC.

The V call is TRBV5-4, the J call TRBJ2-5; 13 bases align to TRBD2. This CDR3 comprises 15 residues. Germline lookup yields CDR1 SGHNT and CDR2 YYREEE (reference sequence). V gave up 3 bases and J gave up 7 bases; unmatched junction bases: 6. The CDR3 bases are TGTGCCAGCAGCTCGGGACTAGCGGGAACGGTGACCCAGTACTTC. This gives the protein CASSSGLAGTVTQYF.

This clonotype was observed at least ten times. The genes are TRBV12-3 or TRBV12-4 and TRBJ2-1, with D unclear. The ends were cut back, 0 bases at V and 7 bases at J, with 7 bases in the middle. The CDR3 totals 13 residues. Here the CDR3 DNA reads TGTGCCAGCAGTTTAGCGAACTTTAATGAGCAGTTCTTC. Protein sequence: CASSLANFNEQFF.

The chain couples TRBV19 to TRBJ2-7; D is perhaps TRBD2 (5 bases). V was pared by 1 base and J by 6 bases, with 10 bases between. Germline V lookup: CDR1 LNHDA, CDR2 SQIVND (reference sequence). This CDR3 comprises 13 residues. For the CDR3, the DNA is TGTGCCAGTAGTATAGGATCGGGGTCCGAGCAGTACTTC. Translation gives CASSIGSGSEQYF.

This clonotype was detected ten times or more. The chain is built from TRBV27 and TRBJ2-7, with 10 nucleotides matching TRBD2. The germline V gene has CDR1 MNHEY and CDR2 SMNVEV (reference sequence). CDR3 length equals 15 residues. V lost 6 bases, J lost 3 bases, and 8 bases stayed unmatched. CDR3 DNA sequence: TGTGCCAGCAGCTATACTAGCGGGGCCATCTACGAGCAGTACTTC. As protein: CASSYTSGAIYEQYF.

The rearrangement joins TRBV20-1 to TRBJ1-6, with D possibly TRBD1 on 5 matching bases. This CDR3 has 15 amino acids. Trimming cost V 6 bases and J 6 bases, with 18 bases left between them. Germline loops: CDR1 DFQATT, CDR2 SNEGSKA (reference sequence). In DNA, the CDR3 is TGCAGTGCCCCCCGTGAGGGGCTAATTAATTCACCCCTCCACTTT. It translates to CSAPREGLINSPLHF.

This sequence joins TRBV20-1 and TRBJ2-2, with D possibly called TRBD1 or TRBD2 (5 bases each). There are 14 residues in the CDR3. Trimming took off 6 bases at V and 10 bases at J, with 21 bases between the two ends. The V gene's germline CDR1 is DFQATT and CDR2 SNEGSKA (reference sequence). For the CDR3, the DNA is TGCAGTGCGGCTAAAACGGGACCCCTCTCGGAGCTGTTTTTT. Its protein product is CSAAKTGPLSELFF.

This chain links TRBV29-1 with TRBJ1-5; TRBD1 is a possible D gene (6 bases). This CDR3 is built from 16 residues. CDR1 is SQVTM and CDR2 is ANQGSEA in the germline V gene. V dropped 0 bases and J dropped 2 bases, with 14 bases sitting between them. The CDR3 DNA reads as TGCAGCGTTGAAGAAAGCAGGGGAGGGGGCAATCAGCCCCAGCATTTT. Translation: CSVEESRGGGNQPQHF. Based on the CDR3 plus reference TRBV29-1 and TRBJ1-5, the full variable domain is SAVISQKPSRDICQRGTSLTIQCQVDSQVTMMFWYRQQPGQSLTLIATANQGSEATYESGFVIDKFPISRPNLTFSTLTVSNMSPEDSSIYLCSVEESRGGGNQPQHFGDGTRLSIL.

This clonotype came up many times. The chain joins TRBV12-3 or TRBV12-4 to TRBJ1-1; TRBD1 might be the D (6 bases). The CDR3 has 14 residues. V was pared by 6 bases and J by 4 bases, with 15 bases between. In nucleotides, the CDR3 is TGTGCCAGCAGCCCCCAGGAGGGGGGCACTGAAGCTTTCTTT. Protein: CASSPQEGGTEAFF.

This clonotype has ten or more counts. CDR3 region: CASRDRGIAEAFF. The CDR3 DNA sequence: TGTGCCAGCCGCGACAGGGGAATCGCTGAAGCTTTCTTT. The chain has TRBV2 and TRBJ1-1; 8 nucleotides align to TRBD1. The junction had 8 bases not matched to a gene; V was cut back by 8 bases and J by 6 bases. The CDR3 loop spans 13 amino acids. Per germline, CDR1 SNHLY and CDR2 FYNNEI.

This clonotype has a handful of counts. The chain employs TRBV20-1 and TRBJ2-5, with 9 bases fitting TRBD2. Trimming took 6 bases from V and 2 from J; bases not matched to a gene: 10. The CDR3 is made up of 15 amino acids. Germline V gene sequence: CDR1 DFQATT, CDR2 SNEGSKA (reference sequence). The CDR3 DNA reads TGCAGTGCGAAGAGGTTCGCGGGAGGGCAAGAGACCCAGTACTTC. Its protein product is CSAKRFAGGQETQYF.

The chain has TRBV11-1 and TRBJ1-1, with D possibly TRBD1 on 5 matching bases. The CDR3 totals 16 residues. V lost 1 base to trimming and J lost 4 bases, with 16 bases between them. The germline V gene has CDR1 SGHAT and CDR2 FQDESV (reference sequence). The CDR3 reads CASSLGPWAGGTEAFF. The CDR3 region has the DNA TGTGCCAGCAGCTTAGGACCGTGGGCTGGGGGCACTGAAGCTTTCTTT. Full variable domain (missing parts from reference TRBV11-1 and TRBJ1-1): EAEVAQSPRYKITEKSQAVAFWCDPISGHATLYWYRQILGQGPELLVQFQDESVVDDSQLPKDRFSAERLKGVDSTLKIQPAELGDSAMYLCASSLGPWAGGTEAFFGQGTRLTVV.

This clonotype occurred many times. The chain joins TRBV27 to TRBJ2-5, with no clear D. Germline V lookup: CDR1 MNHEY, CDR2 SMNVEV (reference sequence). The CDR3 totals 13 residues. V lost 7 bases and J lost 5, with 14 bases in between. CDR3 DNA sequence: TGTGCCAGCACCCCCCTTGGGCTTGAGACCCAGTACTTC. Protein: CASTPLGLETQYF.

The gene calls are TRBV12-3 or TRBV12-4 and TRBJ2-1; 8 nucleotides align to TRBD2. The junction had 5 bases not matched to a gene; V was cut back by 3 bases and J by 4 bases. The CDR3 has 15 amino acids. Here the CDR3 reads CASSFVSGSYNEQFF. In DNA form, the CDR3 reads TGTGCCAGCAGTTTCGTGAGCGGGAGTTACAATGAGCAGTTCTTC.

This clonotype was seen at least ten times. The chain carries TRBV12-5 and TRBJ2-2; D is unclear. Germline-derived CDR1 and CDR2 are LGHNT and FRNRAP. Between the trimmed V and J ends, which lost 0 bases and 0 bases, there was a span of 8 bases. The CDR3 is 16 residues long. For the CDR3, the DNA is TGTGCTAGTGGTTTGGTCACTCAGGCGAACACCGGGGAGCTGTTTTTT. Protein sequence: CASGLVTQANTGELFF.

This clonotype turned up a few times. The rearrangement links TRBV5-6 to TRBJ2-5, with 12 bases fitting TRBD2. The CDR3 has 14 residues. Germline CDR1 reads SGHDT; CDR2 reads YYEEEE. Trimming cost V 4 bases and J 9 bases; bases outside gene matches: 7. CDR3 sequence: CASSLRLAGDPQYF. The CDR3 DNA follows: TGTGCCAGCAGCCTAAGACTAGCGGGAGATCCCCAGTACTTC. Variable domain in full (rest from reference TRBV5-6 and TRBJ2-5): DAGVTQSPTHLIKTRGQQVTLRCSPKSGHDTVSWYQQALGQGPQFIFQYYEEEERQRGNFPDRFSGHQFPNYSSELNVNALLLGDSALYLCASSLRLAGDPQYFGPGTRLLVL.

The V and J genes are TRBV19 and TRBJ2-2; TRBD1 might be the D (6 bases). The CDR3 sequence is 16 residues long. The germline CDR1 and CDR2 sequences are LNHDA and SQIVND (reference sequence). V lost 3 bases and J lost 0, with 11 bases in between. This CDR3 reads CASSIRGGANTGELFF. The CDR3 region has the DNA TGTGCCAGTAGTATTCGAGGGGGTGCGAACACCGGGGAGCTGTTTTTT.

This clonotype has ten or more counts. The V and J genes are TRBV5-8 and TRBJ2-3, with D maybe TRBD1 (5 bases). The germline gives CDR1 SGHTS, CDR2 YDEGEE. The CDR3 contains 16 residues. The V and J ends lost 4 bases and 0 bases respectively, with 15 bases between them. The CDR3 here is CASSPTRDTSTDTQYF. The CDR3, as DNA: TGTGCCAGCAGCCCTACCAGGGATACGAGCACAGATACGCAGTATTTT.

The chain employs TRBV10-3 and TRBJ1-1, with a possible D match to TRBD1 (6 bases). The CDR3 has 19 residues. The germline V gene encodes CDR1 ENHRY and CDR2 SYGVKD. V lost 3 bases and J 0 bases, leaving 23 bases between the germline ends. The CDR3 DNA is TGTGCCATCAGTGACTCGGGACGGGGGGCGTCCAAAGTGAACACTGAAGCTTTCTTT. It translates to CAISDSGRGASKVNTEAFF.

This clonotype was seen only a few times. The rearrangement joins TRBV6-1 to TRBJ2-3; D possibly corresponds to TRBD1 (6 bases). The germline gives CDR1 MNHNS, CDR2 SASEGT. The V gene lost 6 bases and the J gene lost 2 bases, with 15 bases spanning the gap. CDR3 length: 15 residues. CDR3 coding DNA: TGTGCCAGCAGAACCCGGGACACTCACACAGATACGCAGTATTTT. This codes for CASRTRDTHTDTQYF.

A remark on this clonotype: A much larger clone is a single base away; this may be a read error. The chain employs TRBV18 and TRBJ2-7; TRBD1 aligns across 9 bases. With 6 bases clipped from V and 2 bases from J, the junction kept 8 bases outside the gene matches. From germline, CDR1 is KGHSH and CDR2 LQKENI. The CDR3 extends over 15 amino acids. CDR3 protein: CASSRGQGITYEQYF. DNA of the CDR3: TGTGCCAGCTCTCGTGGACAGGGGATCACCTACGAGCAGTACTTC.

This clonotype was seen a handful of times. The chain is built from TRBV28 and TRBJ2-1; perhaps D is TRBD1 or TRBD2 (5 bases each). Trimming stripped 5 bases from V and 0 bases from J, with 17 bases between. The germline gives CDR1 MDHEN, CDR2 SYDVKM. This CDR3 region has 17 residues. CDR3 protein: CASSLGVRGSSYNEQFF. The CDR3 DNA reads TGTGCCAGCAGTCTGGGGGTACGCGGAAGCTCCTACAATGAGCAGTTCTTC. Using reference TRBV28 and TRBJ2-1 for the parts outside the CDR3, the full variable domain is DVKVTQSSRYLVKRTGEKVFLECVQDMDHENMFWYRQDPGLGLRLIYFSYDVKMKEKGDIPEGYSVSREKKERFSLILESASTNQTSMYLCASSLGVRGSSYNEQFFGPGTRLTVL.

In its sample, this clonotype was seen many times. This chain joins TRBV7-2 and TRBJ2-5; 9 positions agree with TRBD2. CDR1 and CDR2 (germline): SGHTA, FQGNSA. V lost 6 bases, J lost 1 base, and 6 bases stayed unmatched. CDR3 length equals 15 residues. The DNA for the CDR3 is TGTGCCAGCAGTTTGACTAGCGGCCTCCAAGAGACCCAGTACTTC. Protein sequence: CASSLTSGLQETQYF.